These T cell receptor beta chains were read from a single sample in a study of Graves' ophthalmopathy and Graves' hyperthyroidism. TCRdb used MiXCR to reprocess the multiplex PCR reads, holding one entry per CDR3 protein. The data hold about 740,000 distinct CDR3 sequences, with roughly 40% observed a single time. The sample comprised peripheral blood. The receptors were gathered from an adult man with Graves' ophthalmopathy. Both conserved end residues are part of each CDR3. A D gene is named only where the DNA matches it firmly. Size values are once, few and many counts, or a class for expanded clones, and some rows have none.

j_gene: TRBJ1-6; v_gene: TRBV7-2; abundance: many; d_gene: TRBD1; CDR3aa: CATTPTGGYSPLHF; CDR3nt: TGTGCCACAACCCCGACAGGGGGCTATTCACCCCTCCACTTT
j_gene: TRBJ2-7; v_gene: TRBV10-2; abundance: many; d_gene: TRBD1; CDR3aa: CASSGTVSSYEQYF; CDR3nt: TGCGCCAGCAGCGGGACAGTAAGCTCCTACGAGCAGTACTTC
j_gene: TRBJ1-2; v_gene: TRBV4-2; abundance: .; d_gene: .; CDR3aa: CASSPEGRGGNYGYTF; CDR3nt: TGTGCCAGCAGCCCGGAGGGCAGGGGAGGAAACTATGGCTACACCTTC
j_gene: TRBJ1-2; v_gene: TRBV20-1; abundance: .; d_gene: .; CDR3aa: CSARPTMGGAEKSYGYTF; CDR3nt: TGCAGTGCTAGACCTACCATGGGGGGGGCAGAGAAATCCTATGGCTACACCTTC
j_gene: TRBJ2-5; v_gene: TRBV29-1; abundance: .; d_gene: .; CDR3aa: CSLQGGPAETQYF; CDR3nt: TGCAGCTTGCAGGGCGGCCCAGCAGAGACCCAGTACTTC
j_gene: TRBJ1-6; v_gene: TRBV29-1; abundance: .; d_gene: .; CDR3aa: CSADSGWDSPLHF; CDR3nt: TGCAGCGCTGATTCAGGGTGGGATTCACCCCTCCACTTT
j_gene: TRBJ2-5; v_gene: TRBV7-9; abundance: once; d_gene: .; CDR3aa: CASSYAGASQYF; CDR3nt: TGTGCCAGCAGCTATGCCGGGGCCTCCCAGTACTTC
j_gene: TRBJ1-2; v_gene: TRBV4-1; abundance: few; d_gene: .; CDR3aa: CASSQVGREGYGYTF; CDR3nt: TGCGCCAGCAGCCAAGTAGGCAGGGAGGGCTATGGCTACACCTTC
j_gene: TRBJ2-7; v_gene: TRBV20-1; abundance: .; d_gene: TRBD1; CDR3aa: CKGQGVSYEQYF; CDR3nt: TGCAAAGGACAGGGGGTCTCCTACGAGCAGTACTTC
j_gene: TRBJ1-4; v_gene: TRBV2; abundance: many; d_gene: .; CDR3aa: CASKVVTDEKLFF; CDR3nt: TGTGCCAGCAAAGTGGTCACAGATGAAAAACTGTTTTTT
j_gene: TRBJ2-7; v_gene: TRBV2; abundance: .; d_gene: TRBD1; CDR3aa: CASSYSNSGTGGYEQYF; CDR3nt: TGTGCCAGCAGTTACTCGAATTCGGGGACAGGGGGTTACGAGCAGTACTTC
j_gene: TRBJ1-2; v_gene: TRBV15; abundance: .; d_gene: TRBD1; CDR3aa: CATSRGDRANYGYTF; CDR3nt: TGTGCCACCAGCAGAGGAGACAGGGCTAACTATGGCTACACCTTC
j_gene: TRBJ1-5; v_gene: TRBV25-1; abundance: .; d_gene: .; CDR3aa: CASQGLWSNQPQHF; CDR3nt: TGTGCCAGCCAGGGGCTATGGAGCAATCAGCCCCAGCATTTT
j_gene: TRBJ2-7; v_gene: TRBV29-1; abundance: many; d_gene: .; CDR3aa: CSVGGRSSYEQYF; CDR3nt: TGCAGCGTTGGGGGCAGGAGCTCCTACGAGCAGTACTTC
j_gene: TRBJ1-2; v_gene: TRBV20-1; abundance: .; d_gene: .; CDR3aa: CSARRGRGYGYTF; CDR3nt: TGCAGTGCTCGACGGGGACGTGGCTATGGCTACACCTTC
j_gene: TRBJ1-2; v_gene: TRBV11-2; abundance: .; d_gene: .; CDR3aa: CASSLGGLLTF; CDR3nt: TGTGCCAGCAGCTTAGGAGGTCTTTTGACCTTC
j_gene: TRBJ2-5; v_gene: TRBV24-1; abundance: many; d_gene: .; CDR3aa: CATSDADRARQETQYF; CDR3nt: TGTGCCACCAGTGATGCAGATAGGGCACGTCAGGAGACCCAGTACTTC
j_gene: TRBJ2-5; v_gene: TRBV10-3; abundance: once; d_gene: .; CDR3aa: CASSYVYQETQYF; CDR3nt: TGTGCCAGCAGTTACGTGTACCAAGAGACCCAGTACTTC
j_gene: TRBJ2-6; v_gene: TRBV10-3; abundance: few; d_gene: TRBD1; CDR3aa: CATGRTGKTGSSGANVLTF; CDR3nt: TGTGCCACAGGGAGGACAGGGAAGACGGGTTCCTCTGGGGCCAACGTCCTGACTTTC
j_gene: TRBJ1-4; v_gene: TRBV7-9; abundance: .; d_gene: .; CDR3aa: CASSPAGFSGVGEKLFF; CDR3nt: TGTGCCAGCAGCCCAGCGGGGTTTTCGGGGGTTGGTGAAAAACTGTTTTTT
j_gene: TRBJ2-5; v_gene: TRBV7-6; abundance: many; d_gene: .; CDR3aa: CASSLPRDETQYF; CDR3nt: TGTGCCAGCAGCTTACCGCGGGACGAGACCCAGTACTTC
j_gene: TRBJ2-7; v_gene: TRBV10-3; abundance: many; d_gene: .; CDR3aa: CAISDVRDLSYEQYF; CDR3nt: TGTGCCATCAGTGATGTCAGGGACCTCTCCTACGAGCAGTACTTC
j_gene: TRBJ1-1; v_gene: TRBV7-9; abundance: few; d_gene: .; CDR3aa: CASSLGRGEAFF; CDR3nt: TGTGCCAGCAGCTTAGGACGGGGTGAAGCTTTCTTT
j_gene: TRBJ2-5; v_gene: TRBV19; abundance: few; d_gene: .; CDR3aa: CASSIAAQGGLKTQYF; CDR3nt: TGTGCCAGTAGTATTGCGGCCCAGGGCGGTTTGAAGACCCAGTACTTC
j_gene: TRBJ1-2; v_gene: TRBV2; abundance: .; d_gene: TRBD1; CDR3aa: CASRAGTGNYGYTF; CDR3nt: TGTGCCAGCAGGGCCGGGACAGGGAACTATGGCTACACCTTC
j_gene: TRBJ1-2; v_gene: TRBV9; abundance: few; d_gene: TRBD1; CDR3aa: CASSPGTVRDYTF; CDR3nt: TGTGCCAGCAGCCCCGGGACAGTACGGGACTACACCTTC
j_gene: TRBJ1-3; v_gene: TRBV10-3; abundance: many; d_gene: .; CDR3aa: CAILVEAGNTIYF; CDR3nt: TGTGCCATCCTAGTGGAGGCTGGAAACACCATATATTTT
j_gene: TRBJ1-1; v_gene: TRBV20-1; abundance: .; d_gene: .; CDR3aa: CSASPNRLGTEAFF; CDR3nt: TGCAGTGCTAGTCCCAACCGGTTGGGCACTGAAGCTTTCTTT
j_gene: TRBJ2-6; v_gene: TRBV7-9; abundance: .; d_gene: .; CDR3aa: CASREWGSGANVLTF; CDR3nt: TGTGCCAGCAGAGAATGGGGTTCGGGGGCCAACGTCCTGACTTTC
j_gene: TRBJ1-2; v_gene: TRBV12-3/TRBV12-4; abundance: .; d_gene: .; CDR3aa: CASSQGRANYGYTF; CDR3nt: TGTGCCAGCAGTCAGGGAAGAGCTAACTATGGCTACACCTTC
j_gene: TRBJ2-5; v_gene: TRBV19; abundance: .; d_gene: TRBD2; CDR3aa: CAGASGEGQETQYF; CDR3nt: TGTGCCGGAGCTAGCGGGGAGGGGCAAGAGACCCAGTACTTC
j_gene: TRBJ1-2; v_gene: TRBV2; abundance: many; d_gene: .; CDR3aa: CASSELADYGYTF; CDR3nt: TGTGCCAGCAGTGAATTGGCAGATTATGGCTACACCTTC
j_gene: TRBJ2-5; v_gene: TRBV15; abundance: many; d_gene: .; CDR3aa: CATSRNSLETQYF; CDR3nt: TGTGCCACCAGCAGGAACAGCTTAGAGACCCAGTACTTC
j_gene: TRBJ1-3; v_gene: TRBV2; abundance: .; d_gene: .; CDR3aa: CAMGSRGNTIYF; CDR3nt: TGTGCCATGGGGAGCCGGGGAAACACCATATATTTT
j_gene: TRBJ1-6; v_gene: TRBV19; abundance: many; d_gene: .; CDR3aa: CASSTGAQLHF; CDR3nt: TGTGCCAGTAGTACCGGGGCCCAACTCCACTTT
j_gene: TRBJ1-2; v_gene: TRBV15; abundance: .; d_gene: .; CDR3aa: CATSTSSYGYTF; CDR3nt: TGTGCCACCAGCACAAGTTCCTATGGCTACACCTTC
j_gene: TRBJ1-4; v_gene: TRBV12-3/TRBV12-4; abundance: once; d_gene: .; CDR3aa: CASSNSYGEKLFF; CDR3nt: TGTGCCAGCAGTAATTCCTACGGGGAAAAACTGTTTTTT
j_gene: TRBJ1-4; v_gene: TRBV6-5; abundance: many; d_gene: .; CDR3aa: CASSIVFGNEKLFF; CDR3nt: TGTGCCAGCAGTATAGTATTTGGTAATGAAAAACTGTTTTTT
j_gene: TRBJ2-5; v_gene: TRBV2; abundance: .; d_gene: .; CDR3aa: CASSDPTRWADTQYF; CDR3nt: TGTGCCAGCAGTGACCCGACGAGGTGGGCAGATACGCAGTACTTC
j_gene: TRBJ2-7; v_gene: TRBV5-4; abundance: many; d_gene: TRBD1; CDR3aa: CASSLSDRGYEQYF; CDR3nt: TGTGCCAGCAGCTTGAGCGACAGGGGATACGAGCAGTACTTC
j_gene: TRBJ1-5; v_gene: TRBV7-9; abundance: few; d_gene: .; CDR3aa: CASSLAGSKGQPQHF; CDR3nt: TGTGCCAGCAGCTTAGCAGGGAGTAAAGGTCAGCCCCAGCATTTT
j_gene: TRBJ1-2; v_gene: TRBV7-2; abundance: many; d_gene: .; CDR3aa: CASSFSSFESMFAF; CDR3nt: TGTGCCAGCAGCTTTAGTAGTTTCGAATCGATGTTCGCCTTC
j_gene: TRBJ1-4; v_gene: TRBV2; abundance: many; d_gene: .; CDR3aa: CASSEVARIGEKLFF; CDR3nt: TGTGCCAGCAGTGAAGTGGCCAGGATTGGGGAAAAACTGTTTTTT
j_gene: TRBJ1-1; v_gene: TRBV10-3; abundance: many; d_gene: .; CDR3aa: CASTKASGNTEAFF; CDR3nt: TGTGCCAGCACCAAGGCATCAGGGAACACTGAAGCTTTCTTT
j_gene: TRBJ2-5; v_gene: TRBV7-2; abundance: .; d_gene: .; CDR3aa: CASSPFAAETQYF; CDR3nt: TGTGCCAGCAGCCCATTCGCCGCGGAGACCCAGTACTTC
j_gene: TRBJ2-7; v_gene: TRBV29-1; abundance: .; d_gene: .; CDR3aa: CSVGIGTEQYF; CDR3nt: TGCAGCGTGGGCATCGGGACCGAGCAGTACTTC
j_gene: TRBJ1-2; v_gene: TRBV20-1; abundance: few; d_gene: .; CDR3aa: CSARPLRNYGYTF; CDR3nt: TGCAGTGCTAGGCCTCTCAGGAACTATGGCTACACCTTC
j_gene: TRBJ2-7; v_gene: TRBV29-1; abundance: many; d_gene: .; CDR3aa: CSVGQIPYEQYF; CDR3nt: TGCAGCGTTGGACAGATCCCCTACGAGCAGTACTTC
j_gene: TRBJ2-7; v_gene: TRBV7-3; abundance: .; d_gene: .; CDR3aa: CASSAHTRLDEQYF; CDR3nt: TGTGCCAGCAGCGCCCATACCAGGCTTGACGAGCAGTACTTC
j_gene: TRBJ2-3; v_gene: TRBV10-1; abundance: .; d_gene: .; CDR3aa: CASRQDGTDTQYF; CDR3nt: TGCGCCAGCAGGCAGGACGGGACAGATACGCAGTATTTT